This is a list of T cell receptor beta chains from one sample in a study of vaccination and CD4 T cells after COVID-19. In TCRdb, the PCR reads were re-called with MiXCR into one record per CDR3 protein. The repertoire holds just under 20,000 distinct CDR3 sequences, approximately 50% seen once, with about 14% in the top ten. No antigen has been identified for these receptors. Sequenced input: cultured CD4+ T cells from blood. Receptors were obtained from a human donor with COVID-19. Each CDR3 is given with its conserved first and last residue. A D gene is named only where the DNA matches it firmly. The size field is filled for only some rows; it gives once, few, many or a size class.

V gene	D gene	J gene	clone size	CDR3 DNA	CDR3 protein
TRBV20-1	.	TRBJ2-6	.	TGCAGTGCTAGAGTCGGAGGGGGCGCTGGGGCCAACGTCCTGACTTTC	CSARVGGGAGANVLTF
TRBV6-2/TRBV6-3	TRBD1	TRBJ1-5	.	TGTGTCAGCAGCCAGGGGGCAGGGCCGGGCCAGCCCCAGCATTTT	CVSSQGAGPGQPQHF
TRBV7-2	.	TRBJ1-3	.	TGTGCCAGCAGCTTCGGGGGGGCAGACACCATATATTTT	CASSFGGADTIYF
TRBV7-9	.	TRBJ1-5	.	TGTGCCAGCAGCTTAGTTGGGCAGGGTAACGATCAGCCCCAGCATTTT	CASSLVGQGNDQPQHF
TRBV6-1	.	TRBJ2-2	.	TGTGCCAGCAGTCCTGAGGGTCACCACACCGGGGAGCTGTTTTTT	CASSPEGHHTGELFF
TRBV19	.	TRBJ2-7	.	TGTGCCAGTAGTATAAATCCGGGCCGGAACGAGCAGTACTTC	CASSINPGRNEQYF
TRBV19	TRBD1	TRBJ2-7	.	TGTGCCAGTACCAAGGACAGGGCCTCCTACGAGCAGTACTTC	CASTKDRASYEQYF
TRBV19	.	TRBJ1-2	.	TGTGCCAGTACGAACCGGTATTCGAACTATGGCTACACCTTC	CASTNRYSNYGYTF
TRBV5-5	TRBD1	TRBJ1-2	.	TGTGCCAGCAGCTTTAACAGGGGGCTGGGAGGCTACACCTTC	CASSFNRGLGGYTF
TRBV7-9	.	TRBJ2-1	.	TGTGCCAGCAGCCGGAACCTAGTGGGGAATGAGCAGTTCTTC	CASSRNLVGNEQFF
TRBV28	TRBD1	TRBJ2-7	.	TGTGCCAGCAGTCACAGGGGCCTCGGCTCCTACGAGCAGTACTTC	CASSHRGLGSYEQYF
TRBV6-1	.	TRBJ1-5	.	TGTGCCAGCAGCTGGACAGAAAATCAGCCCCAGCATTTT	CASSWTENQPQHF
TRBV20-1	.	TRBJ2-7	.	TGCAGTGCTAGGAGGGAAGGAGAAAAGCAGTACTTC	CSARREGEKQYF
TRBV12-3/TRBV12-4	.	TRBJ1-2	few	TGTGCCAGCAGTTCCCGGGAGGGCCCCGGTCGAGGCTACACCTTC	CASSSREGPGRGYTF
TRBV20-1	.	TRBJ1-3	.	TGCAGTGCTAGAGTTACAGCTGGAAACACCATATATTTT	CSARVTAGNTIYF
TRBV19	.	TRBJ1-1	.	TGTGCCAGTAGAGCCGGGCATTCGAACACTGAAGCTTTCTTT	CASRAGHSNTEAFF
TRBV12-3/TRBV12-4	.	TRBJ1-1	large	TGTGCCAGCAAACTTGGGGGAGAAGCTTTCTTT	CASKLGGEAFF
TRBV6-1	TRBD1	TRBJ1-1	.	TGTGCCAGCAGCGCCCGGACAGGGGAGACTGAAGCTTTCTTT	CASSARTGETEAFF
TRBV6-4	.	TRBJ1-1	.	TGTGCCAGCAGTGACTCACCGGGGAACACTGAAGCTTTCTTT	CASSDSPGNTEAFF
TRBV6-4	.	TRBJ2-2	.	TGTGCCAGCACCCCCAGCGCGAACACCGGGGAGCTGTTTTTT	CASTPSANTGELFF
TRBV10-1	.	TRBJ1-1	.	TGCGCCAGTTCTAGGGGCACTGAAGCTTTCTTT	CASSRGTEAFF
TRBV6-2/TRBV6-3	.	TRBJ1-1	few	TGTGCCAGCAGTAGGGGAGGCTCTATGAACACTGAAGCTTTCTTT	CASSRGGSMNTEAFF
TRBV10-3	TRBD2	TRBJ2-3	.	TGTGCCATCCGACGAGCGGGGGGGCCCACAGATACGCAGTATTTT	CAIRRAGGPTDTQYF
TRBV2	TRBD2	TRBJ2-2	few	TGTGCCAGCACCGATCTAGCGGGGGCCACCGGGGAGCTGTTTTTT	CASTDLAGATGELFF
TRBV7-9	.	TRBJ1-1	few	TGTGCCAGCAGCCGTCATGAGAACACTGAAGCTTTCTTT	CASSRHENTEAFF
TRBV6-5	TRBD1	TRBJ1-1	.	TGTGCCAGCAGTTCCTCGGACAGGGAAGAAGCTTTCTTT	CASSSSDREEAFF
TRBV7-6	.	TRBJ2-5	.	TGTGCCAGCAGCTTAACAGGGCTCCCAGAGACCCAGTACTTC	CASSLTGLPETQYF
TRBV18	TRBD1	TRBJ1-1	once	TGTGCCAGCTCACTCGCGCCGGGACAGGGACTCACTGAAGCTTTCTTT	CASSLAPGQGLTEAFF
TRBV24-1	.	TRBJ1-1	.	TGTGCCACCAGTTCCGGAGAGACTTTATTGGGGAACACTGAAGCTTTCTTT	CATSSGETLLGNTEAFF